This entry is about one T cell receptor (beta chain). It lacks a known antigen. It has no much larger one-base neighbor in the sample; base qualities were not kept. The entry originates in a study of blood T cell repertoires in COVID-19 (dated by TCRdb to about 2020). Notes on the research overall: Collaborator samples came from the United States, Italy and Spain and covered acute and convalescent phases of COVID-19. The prospective study material was composed of cDNA or gDNA derived from T cells, B-cell-depleted T cells, or PBMCs. Subjects who had been exposed to COVID-19, were actively infected with it, or had recovered from it provided the deeply sampled blood TCRbeta repertoires that made up the dataset. The repertoires were released in a freely available public database meant as a resource for research on the immune response to SARS-CoV-2. The samples were drawn from the first 160 participants of the ongoing ImmuneRACE study and from 1,200 or so subjects provided by 6 global collaborators. Nearly every sample came with metadata listing a de-identified subject ID, COVID-19 status, age in years and sex. HLA class I and class II types, where available, came from metadata supplied by the sample provider rather than from assay-based typing. Study-wide findings and limitations: How much clinical and demographic metadata was included differed by source and by participant, and the metadata was provided uncurated.

TCRbeta CDR3 regions were amplified from genomic DNA by means of the immunoSEQ Assay, a bias-controlled multiplex PCR. The study's own analysis went as follows. Nucleated cell counts per sample were estimated from amplification of reference gene primers within the assay. To quantify the absolute abundance of each unique TCRbeta CDR3 rearrangement, sequence reads were collapsed and filtered. Productive Simpson clonality was computed per sample as the square root of Simpson's diversity index over productive rearrangements. Imported from immuneACCESS, the table was reduced by TCRdb to in-frame sequences with V and J called. These copies leave out some clones; in studies compared against another copy, an unresolved V gene accounts for under half, and the cause of the remainder is not known. The V and J calls and clone size are taken from that table; D and trimming were inferred from the DNA. For this sample there are over 150,000 clones; about 83% appear just once. Roughly 1.9% of the sample is taken by the ten largest.

Whole blood was collected in K2EDTA tubes by collaborating institutions according to the institutions' own protocols. Collaborator samples were shipped for TCRbeta analysis as frozen whole blood, isolated PBMCs, or DNA extracted from either sample type. From its cysteine to its phenylalanine, the CDR3 spans 17 amino acids. Only the CDR3 portion is preserved as DNA: 51 bases, with reading frame beginning at the first base. Via the germline V gene, CDR1 is SGHTA and CDR2 FQGNSA. Ends trimmed: V by 1 base, J by 2 bases; bases unmatched to a gene: 4. The sequence links TRBV7-2 to TRBJ2-3; TRBD2 matches 12 bases in the middle. The receptor was isolated from a woman aged 80 or older with acute or convalescent COVID-19. Input material: peripheral blood. The CDR3 sequence is CASSLDLAGGHTDTQYF. In nucleotide form, the sequence is TGTGCCAGCAGCTTAGACCTAGCGGGAGGGCACACAGATACGCAGTATTTT.